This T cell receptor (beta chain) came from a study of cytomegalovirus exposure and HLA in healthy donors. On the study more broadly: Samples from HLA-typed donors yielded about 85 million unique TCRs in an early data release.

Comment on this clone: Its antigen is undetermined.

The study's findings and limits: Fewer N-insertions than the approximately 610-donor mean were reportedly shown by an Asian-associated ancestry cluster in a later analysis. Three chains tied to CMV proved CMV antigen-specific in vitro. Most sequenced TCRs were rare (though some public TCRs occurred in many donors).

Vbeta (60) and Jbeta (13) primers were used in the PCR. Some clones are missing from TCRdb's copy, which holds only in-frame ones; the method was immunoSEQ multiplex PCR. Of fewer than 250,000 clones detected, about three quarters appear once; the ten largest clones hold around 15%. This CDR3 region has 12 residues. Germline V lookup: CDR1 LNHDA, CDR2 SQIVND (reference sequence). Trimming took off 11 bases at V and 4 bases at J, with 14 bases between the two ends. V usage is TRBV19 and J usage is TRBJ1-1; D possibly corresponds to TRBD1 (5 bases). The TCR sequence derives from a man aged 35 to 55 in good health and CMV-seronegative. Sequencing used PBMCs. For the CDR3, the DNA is TGTGCCGCCAGGCGGGGGGGCACTGAAGCTTTCTTT. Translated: CAARRGGTEAFF.